Presented here are 27 T cell receptor beta chains from one specimen sequenced in a study of blood T cell repertoires in COVID-19. Libraries were prepared by immunoSEQ multiplex PCR; TCRdb keeps only in-frame clonotypes and omits some of them. The data hold 300,000 to 400,000 clones, with approximately 86% observed a single time. Sequencing used peripheral blood. Source of these receptors: an older woman with COVID-19, enrolled during active disease.

The chain recombines TRBV19 with TRBJ1-1; possible D gene TRBD1, 5 bases. The V and J ends lost 3 bases and 3 bases respectively, with 14 bases between them. Germline V gene data show CDR1 as LNHDA and CDR2 as SQIVND (reference sequence). This CDR3 is 15 amino acids long. Written as DNA, the CDR3 is TGTGCCAGTAGTATCAGGGCCGGGGGGGACACTGAAGCTTTCTTT. Encoded protein: CASSIRAGGDTEAFF.

The chain links TRBV19 to TRBJ1-1; no clear D gene. This CDR3 region has 15 residues. Trimming cost V 7 bases and J 8 bases, with 23 bases left between them. Germline V gene data show CDR1 as LNHDA and CDR2 as SQIVND (reference sequence). The CDR3 protein is CASTPVGFEDLEAFF. The CDR3 bases are TGTGCCAGTACCCCGGTGGGATTCGAGGACTTAGAAGCTTTCTTT.

The CDR3 sequence: CASSFLTDTQYF. Here the CDR3 DNA reads TGTGCCAGCAGCTTCCTAACAGATACGCAGTATTTT. The chain is built from TRBV5-8 and TRBJ2-3; D remains unclear. The germline V gene has CDR1 SGHTS and CDR2 YDEGEE. V was shortened by 2 bases and J by 3 bases, with 4 bases between the two germline ends. The CDR3 is 12 amino acids. The complete variable domain, with remaining parts taken from reference TRBV5-8 and TRBJ2-3, reads EAGVTQSPTHLIKTRGQQATLRCSPISGHTSVYWYQQALGLGLQFLLWYDEGEERNRGNFPPRFSGRQFPNYSSELNVNALELEDSALYLCASSFLTDTQYFGPGTRLTVL.

This clone was found a few times. The chain is built from TRBV11-3 and TRBJ2-7; 13 bases match TRBD2. The CDR3 loop spans 15 amino acids. Germline assignment: CDR1 SGHNT and CDR2 YENEEA. V lost 5 bases and J lost 7; bases outside the gene matches: 8. The CDR3 loop is CASSLGLAGVEEQYF. The CDR3 coding sequence is TGTGCCAGCAGCCTCGGACTAGCGGGGGTTGAAGAGCAGTACTTC.

The rearrangement links TRBV11-3 to TRBJ1-1, with a tentative D call TRBD1 (5 bases). The CDR3 covers 14 residues. Trimming shortened V by 2 bases and J by 4 bases, and 11 bases separated the two germline ends. Germline CDR1 is SGHNT and CDR2 is YENEEA. The CDR3 region is CASSLYGGSTEAFF. The CDR3 coding sequence is TGTGCCAGCAGCTTATACGGGGGTAGCACTGAAGCTTTCTTT.

The chain combines TRBV18 with TRBJ1-3; D is undetermined. The germline gives CDR1 KGHSH, CDR2 LQKENI. The CDR3 has 14 amino acids. The V end was cut by 0 bases, the J end by 3 bases, with 6 bases between. CDR3 nucleotides: TGTGCCAGCTCACCACCCTTAGTTGGAAACACCATATATTTT. Amino acid sequence: CASSPPLVGNTIYF.

The gene calls are TRBV6-5 and TRBJ1-2; TRBD1 might be the D (5 bases). In germline, CDR1 is MNHEY, CDR2 SVGAGI. Deletions cut 6 bases from V and 4 bases from J, with 9 bases between. The CDR3 runs to 12 residues. The chain's CDR3 is CASSRVGYGYTF. As DNA, the CDR3 is TGTGCCAGCAGCAGGGTGGGCTATGGCTACACCTTC.

The chain employs TRBV30 and TRBJ2-7, with D possibly being TRBD2 (6 bases). The CDR3 has 14 residues. Between the trimmed V and J ends, which lost 0 bases and 5 bases, there was a span of 14 bases. Germline loops: CDR1 GTSNPN, CDR2 SVGIG (reference sequence). This chain's CDR3 is CAWSVGTWGNEQYF. CDR3 sequence (DNA): TGTGCCTGGAGTGTAGGGACTTGGGGGAACGAGCAGTACTTC.

The chain joins TRBV6-5 to TRBJ2-2; TRBD1 is a possible D gene (6 bases). The length of the CDR3 is 15 residues. The V end was cut by 2 bases, the J end by 4 bases, with 11 bases between. CDR1 and CDR2 (germline): MNHEY, SVGAGI. The CDR3: CASSYPGHGTGELFF. The CDR3 nucleotides read TGTGCCAGCAGTTACCCGGGACACGGCACCGGGGAGCTGTTTTTT.

The J gene is TRBJ1-3, the V gene TRBV18; 9 bases fit TRBD1. Per the germline V gene, CDR1 is KGHSH and CDR2 is LQKENI. V lost 8 bases to trimming and J lost 4 bases; unmatched junction nucleotides: 9. CDR3 length equals 15 residues. CDR3 DNA sequence: TGTGCCAGCCAACCCGGGACAGGGCGCGGAAACACCATATATTTT. It codes for CASQPGTGRGNTIYF.

V is TRBV6-1 and J is TRBJ1-4; the D is unclear. The CDR3 is 14 amino acids. Looked up from germline, CDR1 is MNHNS and CDR2 is SASEGT. V gave up 2 bases and J gave up 7 bases, with 11 bases separating them. CDR3 protein: CASSERGFVEKLFF. In DNA, the CDR3 is TGTGCCAGCAGTGAACGAGGGTTTGTTGAAAAACTGTTTTTT.

V is TRBV5-1 and J is TRBJ2-1, with 8 bases aligning to TRBD1. V was clipped by 5 bases and J by 8 bases; unmatched bases: 6. The CDR3 has 13 residues. Germline CDR1 reads SGHRS; CDR2 reads YFSETQ. CDR3 residues: CASSDPGGDEQFF. Written as DNA, the CDR3 is TGCGCCAGCAGTGACCCAGGGGGCGATGAGCAGTTCTTC.

The V gene is TRBV19, the J gene TRBJ2-2; 7 bases match TRBD1. The CDR3 is 14 amino acids. Germline trimming cut 7 bases from V and 2 bases from J; bases unmatched to any gene: 4. Germline V gene sequence: CDR1 LNHDA, CDR2 SQIVND (reference sequence). The CDR3 DNA sequence: TGTGCCAGTAAGCAGGGGGATAACACCGGGGAGCTGTTTTTT. This sequence encodes CASKQGDNTGELFF.

V and J are TRBV18 and TRBJ1-1; D is uncertain. Germline-derived CDR1 and CDR2 are KGHSH and LQKENI. V gave up 8 bases and J gave up 1 base, with 17 bases separating them. CDR3 size: 15 residues. The CDR3 loop reads CASRLSQTSNTEAFF. CDR3 DNA: TGTGCCAGCCGTTTGTCCCAGACATCGAACACTGAAGCTTTCTTT.

This sequence joins TRBV9 and TRBJ1-3; TRBD1 aligns across 7 bases. The V segment lost 4 bases and the J segment 6 bases; nucleotides outside the gene matches: 10. The CDR3 covers 15 residues. The germline V gene encodes CDR1 SGDLS and CDR2 YYNGEE. CDR3 sequence reads: CASSWQGVVENTIYF. DNA for the CDR3: TGTGCCAGCAGCTGGCAGGGGGTTGTTGAAAACACCATATATTTT.

The chain uses TRBV7-7 and TRBJ2-5, with a possible D match to TRBD1 (6 bases). Germline loops: CDR1 SSHAT, CDR2 FNYEAQ (reference sequence). The CDR3 sequence is 15 residues long. V was clipped by 1 base and J by 2 bases, with 11 bases between them. CDR3 residues: CASSLVGQGQETQYF. The CDR3 DNA reads as TGTGCCAGCAGCTTAGTCGGGCAGGGGCAAGAGACCCAGTACTTC.

As DNA, the CDR3 is TGTGCCAGCAGCGACTATGGGATGAACACTGAAGCTTTCTTT. Protein product: CASSDYGMNTEAFF. The chain joins TRBV6-2 or TRBV6-3 to TRBJ1-1; D is ambiguous. Germline assignment: CDR1 MNHEY and CDR2 SVGEGT. Trimming removed 6 bases at V and 0 bases at J, with 11 bases between. CDR3 length: 14 residues.

V is TRBV5-1 and J is TRBJ1-6, with TRBD1 matching 9 bases. Germline-derived CDR1 and CDR2 are SGHRS and YFSETQ. CDR3 size: 15 residues. The J segment lost 9 bases and the V segment lost 2 bases, leaving 6 bases of the junction unmatched. Here the CDR3 reads CASSFEGTGFSPLHF. The CDR3 nucleotides are TGCGCCAGCAGCTTTGAGGGGACAGGGTTTTCACCCCTCCACTTT.

This clone was observed once. V is TRBV4-3 and J is TRBJ2-4; D not certain. Germline CDR1 LGHNA, CDR2 YSLEER. The ends were cut back, 0 bases at V and 3 bases at J, with 12 bases in the middle. The CDR3 consists of 16 residues. This CDR3 is CASSQDLLAGKNIQYF. The CDR3 DNA follows: TGCGCCAGCAGCCAAGATCTGCTGGCAGGCAAAAACATTCAGTACTTC.

The rearrangement uses TRBV4-1 and TRBJ1-2, with D maybe TRBD1 (6 bases). This CDR3 is 12 amino acids long. The V gene lost 2 bases and the J gene lost 6 bases, with 7 bases spanning the gap. Germline CDR1 is MGHRA and CDR2 is YSYEKL. CDR3 in DNA: TGCGCCAGCAGCCAACGGACAGATGGCTACACCTTC. The encoded protein is CASSQRTDGYTF.

In this sample, this clone turned up a few times. The V call is TRBV19, the J call TRBJ1-3, with no clear D. The CDR3 has 14 residues. The V end lost 6 bases, the J end lost 0 bases, and 9 bases lay between the germline ends. Germline CDR1 and CDR2: LNHDA and SQIVND (reference sequence). CDR3 sequence (DNA): TGTGCCAGTAGGGGCCTGAGCTCTGGAAACACCATATATTTT. Translation gives CASRGLSSGNTIYF.

The chain has TRBV4-1 and TRBJ1-2, with D unresolved. From germline, CDR1 is MGHRA and CDR2 YSYEKL. The V end was cut by 0 bases, the J end by 5 bases, with 22 bases between. CDR3 length: 18 residues. Here the CDR3 reads CASSQETGGLGGRYGYTF. CDR3 DNA sequence: TGCGCCAGCAGCCAAGAAACGGGCGGGTTAGGAGGGAGGTATGGCTACACCTTC.

The chain employs TRBV7-9 and TRBJ1-1; 7 bases line up with TRBD1. Germline-derived CDR1 and CDR2 are SEHNR and FQNEAQ (reference sequence). CDR3 length: 14 amino acids. The trim removed 3 bases at V and 4 bases at J, leaving 5 bases unmatched. The CDR3 sequence is CASSFSSGGTEAFF. The CDR3, as DNA: TGTGCCAGCAGCTTTTCCTCAGGGGGCACTGAAGCTTTCTTT.

This sequence joins TRBV7-9 and TRBJ2-6; D remains unclear. The CDR3 loop spans 16 amino acids. Germline V gene sequence: CDR1 SEHNR, CDR2 FQNEAQ (reference sequence). With 6 bases removed from V and 0 bases from J, the gap between germline ends came to 12 bases. The CDR3 reads CASRSLFPSGANVLTF. The DNA of the CDR3 is TGTGCCAGCAGATCACTGTTCCCCTCTGGGGCCAACGTCCTGACTTTC.

In its sample, this clone was seen once. The chain joins TRBV5-4 to TRBJ1-2; D may be TRBD1 (6 bases). Between the trimmed V and J ends, which lost 1 base and 4 bases, there was a span of 20 bases. There are 17 residues in the CDR3. Germline CDR1 reads SGHNT; CDR2 reads YYREEE (reference sequence). Written as DNA, the CDR3 is TGTGCCAGCAGCTTGTTGGGGGGGACACTTGTTTTCTATGGCTACACCTTC. As protein: CASSLLGGTLVFYGYTF.

In its sample, this clone was seen a few times. The J gene is TRBJ1-2, the V gene TRBV30; D not resolved. The V end lost 1 base, the J end lost 4 bases, and 13 bases lay between the germline ends. The CDR3 is made up of 14 amino acids. The germline CDR1 and CDR2 sequences are GTSNPN and SVGIG (reference sequence). CDR3 DNA: TGTGCCTGGAGTGGACACCCAGGAAGCTATGGCTACACCTTC. It is translated as CAWSGHPGSYGYTF.

This sequence joins TRBV3-1 (or the pseudogene TRBV3-2) and TRBJ1-2, with a weak D call TRBD1 (5 bases). With 0 bases removed from V and 5 bases from J, the gap between germline ends came to 10 bases. The CDR3 runs 14 residues. Germline CDR1 is LGHDT and CDR2 is YNNKEL (reference sequence). CDR3 sequence: CASSQEGTSYGYTF. The CDR3, as DNA: TGTGCCAGCAGCCAAGAAGGGACTTCGTATGGCTACACCTTC.